Here is one TCR beta chain with its context. Seattle enrolled patients during active infection and tracked them longitudinally. These data come from a study of blood T cell repertoires in COVID-19. Study details: Some COVID-19 samples were acute and others convalescent; all came from the United States, Italy and Spain. PBMCs, B-cell-depleted T cells, or T cells were the source of the cDNA or gDNA that made up the material.

Germline V gives CDR1 SGHNT, CDR2 YYREEE (reference sequence). The CDR3 has 15 residues. Trimming removed 0 bases at V and 6 bases at J, with 10 bases between. Libraries were prepared by immunoSEQ multiplex PCR; TCRdb keeps only in-frame clonotypes and omits some of them. The top ten hold 1.5% to 2% of the sample, which has about 320,000 clones, more than 70% seen once. This sequence was found in a woman in her 30s with COVID-19, enrolled during active disease. V is TRBV5-4 and J is TRBJ1-6; a possible D gene is TRBD1 (6 bases). Sequencing used peripheral blood. The DNA of the CDR3 is TGTGCCAGCAGCTTGGAAACAGGGTTTAATTCACCCCTCCACTTT. Encoded protein: CASSLETGFNSPLHF.